The 28 T cell receptor beta chains below were found in one sample sequenced in a study of blood T cell repertoires in COVID-19 (dated by TCRdb to the early 2020s). Library construction relied on the immunoSEQ multiplex PCR assay. Not all clones reach the TCRdb copy of this immuneACCESS table, which keeps in-frame sequences only. Checked studies attribute under half of the gap to unresolved V genes and leave the rest unexplained. In this sample the table shows 150,000 to 200,000 clones, around four fifths of which occur a single time. The ten largest clones capture 5.2% of the sample. The material sequenced was peripheral blood. The source of these receptors is a woman aged 25 to 45 with acute or convalescent COVID-19.

The chain is built from TRBV21-1 and TRBJ1-1; the D segment call TRBD1 is taken from the table without a DNA check. TRBV21-1 has pseudogene status. The CDR3 extends over 15 amino acids. The CDR3 nucleotides read TGTGCCAGCAGCAAAGTGGCCAGGGGTGAGACTGAAGCTTTCTTT. Its protein product is CASSKVARGETEAFF.

The genes are TRBV9 and TRBJ1-1; D is possibly TRBD1 (5 bases). Trimming took 0 bases from V and 0 from J, leaving 24 bases between them. Per germline, CDR1 SGDLS and CDR2 YYNGEE. The CDR3 is 20 amino acids. The CDR3 protein is CASSVEAGERLTKMNTEAFF. In DNA form, the CDR3 reads TGTGCCAGCAGCGTAGAGGCGGGGGAACGGTTGACTAAAATGAACACTGAAGCTTTCTTT.

This chain links TRBV11-3 with TRBJ1-3, with TRBD1 matching 8 bases. The CDR3 has 15 amino acids. In germline, CDR1 is SGHNT, CDR2 YENEEA. Unmatched junction bases numbered 7, after V lost 5 bases and J lost 4 bases. The CDR3 here is CASSPLTGVGNTIYF. CDR3 nucleotides: TGTGCCAGCAGCCCCCTGACAGGGGTCGGAAACACCATATATTTT.

The V gene is TRBV12-3 or TRBV12-4, the J gene TRBJ2-3; D is ambiguous. The V gene lost 6 bases and the J gene lost 0 bases, with 4 bases spanning the gap. The CDR3 spans 12 residues. DNA of the CDR3: TGTGCCAGCAGCAGGAGCACAGATACGCAGTATTTT. Translation gives CASSRSTDTQYF.

The V gene is TRBV27, the J gene TRBJ2-5; D perhaps matches TRBD2 (5 bases). Per the germline V gene, CDR1 is MNHEY and CDR2 is SMNVEV (reference sequence). Trimming stripped 5 bases from V and 12 bases from J, with 25 bases between. CDR3 length equals 15 residues. The CDR3 region is CASSLNEGPSSLEYF. Written as DNA, the CDR3 is TGTGCCAGCAGTCTCAATGAGGGCCCGAGCTCCCTTGAGTACTTC.

V gene TRBV9 combines with J gene TRBJ1-4; D is undetermined. Trimming stripped 0 bases from V and 7 bases from J, with 10 bases between. CDR3 length: 14 residues. Germline values: CDR1 SGDLS, CDR2 YYNGEE. The CDR3 nucleotides read TGTGCCAGCAGCGTAGGACCGTCGGGTGAAAAACTGTTTTTT. This translates into CASSVGPSGEKLFF.

This clone has only one observation. The chain joins TRBV6-5 to TRBJ1-1; D is uncertain. In germline, CDR1 is MNHEY, CDR2 SVGAGI. Trimming removed 7 bases from V and 8 bases from J, with 17 bases in between. This CDR3 is 13 amino acids long. CDR3 nucleotide sequence: TGTGCCAGCATTGGTATAGTGAGTGCGGAAGCTTTCTTT. It encodes CASIGIVSAEAFF.

This chain joins TRBV25-1 and TRBJ1-2; no firm D call. CDR3 size: 16 residues. The germline CDR1 and CDR2 sequences are MGHDK and SYGVNS. Trimming took off 7 bases at V and 3 bases at J, with 21 bases between the two ends. CDR3 loop: CASIPTWTPGYYGYTF. The CDR3 DNA sequence: TGTGCCAGCATCCCAACGTGGACTCCTGGGTACTATGGCTACACCTTC.

The V gene is TRBV28, the J gene TRBJ1-4, with a weak D call TRBD1 (5 bases). The CDR3 totals 14 residues. From germline, CDR1 is MDHEN and CDR2 SYDVKM. Trimming shortened V by 3 bases and J by 8 bases, and 13 bases separated the two germline ends. CDR3: CASSFQRGREKLFF. In nucleotides, the CDR3 is TGTGCCAGCAGTTTTCAAAGGGGCAGAGAAAAACTGTTTTTT.

This chain uses TRBV5-1 with TRBJ1-2, with D perhaps matching TRBD1 (6 bases). Per the germline V gene, CDR1 is SGHRS and CDR2 is YFSETQ. The CDR3 totals 15 residues. The ends were cut back, 5 bases at V and 0 bases at J, with 14 bases in the middle. The chain's CDR3 is CASSPDGQPNYGYTF. CDR3 in DNA: TGCGCCAGCAGTCCGGACGGACAGCCTAACTATGGCTACACCTTC.

CDR3: CASSTTGGPNQPQHF. The CDR3 region has the DNA TGTGCCAGCAGCACAACAGGGGGCCCCAATCAGCCCCAGCATTTT. The chain couples TRBV27 to TRBJ1-5; 9 nucleotides match TRBD1. The V gene end was trimmed by 6 bases and the J gene end by 3 bases; junction bases not matched to a gene: 6. The CDR3 consists of 15 residues. Germline V gives CDR1 MNHEY, CDR2 SMNVEV (reference sequence).

This clone has a handful of counts. V usage is TRBV30 and J usage is TRBJ1-2; a possible D gene is TRBD1 (5 bases). The germline V gene has CDR1 GTSNPN and CDR2 SVGIG (reference sequence). The CDR3 is 13 amino acids. Trimming shortened V by 0 bases and J by 4 bases, and 9 bases separated the two germline ends. In DNA, the CDR3 is TGTGCCTGGAGTGTACAGGCGTCCTATGGCTACACCTTC. It yields the protein CAWSVQASYGYTF.

The chain couples TRBV28 to TRBJ2-7; TRBD1 agrees at 7 bases. The CDR3 loop spans 14 amino acids. Germline lookup yields CDR1 MDHEN and CDR2 SYDVKM. V lost 8 bases to trimming and J lost 3 bases; unmatched junction nucleotides: 10. CDR3 coding DNA: TGTGCCAGCCTCCCTCAAACAGGGGTCTACGAGCAGTACTTC. Amino acids: CASLPQTGVYEQYF.

Here the CDR3 reads CASSFGTLGNTIYF. The CDR3 bases are TGCGCCAGCAGCTTCGGGACTTTGGGTAACACCATATATTTT. The chain combines TRBV5-1 with TRBJ1-3, with D possibly being TRBD1 (5 bases). This CDR3 region has 14 residues. Germline V gives CDR1 SGHRS, CDR2 YFSETQ. V was trimmed by 2 bases and J by 7 bases, leaving 13 bases between them.

This rearrangement joins TRBV5-5 to TRBJ1-5; perhaps TRBD1 as D (5 bases). Germline V gives CDR1 SGHKS, CDR2 YYEKEE (reference sequence). The CDR3 is 15 residues long. Trimming cost V 0 bases and J 0 bases, with 7 bases left between them. The CDR3 sequence is CASSLEGDSNQPQHF. The CDR3 nucleotides read TGTGCCAGCAGCTTGGAAGGGGATAGCAATCAGCCCCAGCATTTT.

The chain employs TRBV10-3 and TRBJ1-5; D is unresolved. V was clipped by 7 bases and J by 5 bases, with 12 bases between them. Germline CDR1 is ENHRY and CDR2 is SYGVKD. The CDR3 has 13 amino acids. The CDR3 nucleotides are TGTGCCATCATGGCCATGCCCGATCAGCCCCAGCATTTT. Protein sequence: CAIMAMPDQPQHF.

For the CDR3, the DNA is TGTGCCAGCAGCTTAGGGCTGGGCTGGGGCCCAGATACGCAGTATTTT. Protein sequence: CASSLGLGWGPDTQYF. The V call is TRBV7-6, the J call TRBJ2-3; TRBD1 is a possible D gene (5 bases). V was cut by 1 base and J by 4 bases, with 15 bases left in between. From germline, CDR1 is SGHVS and CDR2 FNYEAQ. The CDR3 loop spans 16 amino acids.

The chain links TRBV27 to TRBJ2-1; D is perhaps TRBD2 (6 bases). V lost 6 bases and J 4 bases, leaving 10 bases between the germline ends. Per germline, CDR1 MNHEY and CDR2 SMNVEV (reference sequence). This CDR3 region has 13 residues. In DNA, the CDR3 is TGTGCCAGCAGGGCTAGCGCATACAATGAGCAGTTCTTC. This translates into CASRASAYNEQFF.

This chain uses TRBV19 with TRBJ2-5, with a weak D call TRBD2 (6 bases). The CDR3 length is 13 residues. V was pared by 3 bases and J by 5 bases, with 10 bases between. Germline V lookup: CDR1 LNHDA, CDR2 SQIVND (reference sequence). The CDR3 nucleotides are TGTGCCAGTAGTATGACTAGAGGCGAGACCCAGTACTTC. Its protein is CASSMTRGETQYF.

This clone was recorded only once. This rearrangement joins TRBV25-1 to TRBJ1-4; 7 bases map to TRBD1. The CDR3 sequence is 13 residues long. CDR1 and CDR2 from the germline V gene are MGHDK and SYGVNS. V gave up 3 bases and J gave up 12 bases; unmatched junction bases: 7. The CDR3 here is CASSDYRDSQLFF. CDR3 DNA sequence: TGTGCCAGCAGTGATTACAGGGACAGTCAACTGTTTTTT.

The chain couples TRBV10-3 to TRBJ2-5, with TRBD2 identical over 9 bases. CDR1 and CDR2 (germline): ENHRY, SYGVKD. The CDR3 extends over 15 amino acids. The junction had 7 bases not matched to a gene; V was cut back by 6 bases and J by 2 bases. CDR3 sequence: CAIRGGLAWQETQYF. Written as DNA, the CDR3 is TGTGCCATCAGGGGCGGACTAGCGTGGCAAGAGACCCAGTACTTC.

The chain has TRBV27 and TRBJ1-5; no firm D call. CDR1 and CDR2 from the germline V gene are MNHEY and SMNVEV (reference sequence). CDR3 length equals 14 residues. The germline V and J ends were trimmed by 5 bases and 0 bases, with 8 bases remaining between them. This CDR3 is CASSPGYSNQPQHF. For the CDR3, the DNA is TGTGCCAGCAGTCCGGGGTATAGCAATCAGCCCCAGCATTTT.

This chain links TRBV11-3 with TRBJ2-5, with a weak D call TRBD1 (6 bases). The CDR3 is made up of 12 amino acids. Looked up from germline, CDR1 is SGHNT and CDR2 is YENEEA. V was trimmed by 5 bases and J by 2 bases, leaving 6 bases between them. The CDR3 loop reads CASSGQQETQYF. The CDR3 region has the DNA TGTGCCAGCAGCGGACAGCAAGAGACCCAGTACTTC.

This chain joins TRBV7-9 and TRBJ1-2; D might be TRBD1 (5 bases). This CDR3 is built from 18 residues. The ends were cut back, 5 bases at V and 6 bases at J, with 28 bases in the middle. CDR1 SEHNR and CDR2 FQNEAQ come from the germline V gene (reference sequence). The CDR3 nucleotides read TGTGCCAGCAGCACCCCGCGTTCCGGGGGAGGTTGGTCGAATGGCTACACCTTC. It codes for CASSTPRSGGGWSNGYTF.

The V call is TRBV25-1, the J call TRBJ1-2, with D possibly matching TRBD1 (6 bases). Trimming cost V 6 bases and J 5 bases, with 13 bases left between them. This CDR3 contains 13 residues. Germline CDR1 MGHDK, CDR2 SYGVNS. CDR3 in amino acids: CASSGQGKYGYTF. The CDR3 DNA is TGTGCCAGCAGCGGTCAGGGGAAATATGGCTACACCTTC.

This clone was detected only a few times. CDR3 bases: TGTGCCAGCAGTCGGGGGGGGTCGGCTAGCGAAAAACTGTTTTTT. Its protein product is CASSRGGSASEKLFF. The V and J genes are TRBV28 and TRBJ1-4, with TRBD1 as a possible D gene (5 bases). The CDR3 sequence is 15 residues long. Trimming stripped 5 bases from V and 8 bases from J, with 18 bases between. Germline V gene sequence: CDR1 MDHEN, CDR2 SYDVKM.

This chain uses TRBV5-1 with TRBJ1-4; TRBD1 is a possible D gene (6 bases). Trimming removed 5 bases at V and 0 bases at J, with 8 bases between. Germline CDR1 SGHRS, CDR2 YFSETQ. The CDR3 is made up of 14 amino acids. CDR3 protein: CASRGGPTNEKLFF. CDR3 DNA sequence: TGCGCCAGCAGAGGGGGTCCAACTAATGAAAAACTGTTTTTT. Full variable domain (outside the CDR3, taken from reference TRBV5-1 and TRBJ1-4): KAGVTQTPRYLIKTRGQQVTLSCSPISGHRSVSWYQQTPGQGLQFLFEYFSETQRNKGNFPGRFSGRQFSNSRSEMNVSTLELGDSALYLCASRGGPTNEKLFFGSGTQLSVL.

V usage is TRBV6-1 and J usage is TRBJ2-7; a weak D match, TRBD2 (5 bases). Germline CDR1 MNHNS, CDR2 SASEGT. The CDR3 length is 15 residues. The V and J ends lost 3 bases and 2 bases respectively, with 14 bases between them. The CDR3 spells CASSDREWGAYEQYF. The CDR3 DNA sequence: TGTGCCAGCAGTGACCGTGAATGGGGAGCCTACGAGCAGTACTTC.